The entry below describes one T cell receptor (beta chain). Antigen specificity is unknown. The sample belongs to a study of shared clonotypes between healthy human individuals. Study outcomes and limitations: It was only blood that was sampled, and tissue repertoires likely differ.

With 4 bases clipped from V and 6 bases from J, the junction kept 6 bases outside the gene matches. The CDR3 has 15 residues. The germline V gene has CDR1 SNHLY and CDR2 FYNNEI. Genomic DNA of each subset was evenly split across several immunoSEQ plates. With ten immunoSEQ deep assay plates, unsorted PBMC DNA underwent sequencing. Per the original data handling: ImmunoSEQ only sent back junction sequences with no quality scores, so filtering was done differently. TCRdb's copy holds only in-frame clones and misses some; the assay was immunoSEQ multiplex PCR. That table is the source of V, J and clone size, and D and trimming were worked out from the DNA. The table shows about 500,000 clones, with roughly three quarters occurring only once.

Sequenced material: PBMCs. The gene calls are TRBV2 and TRBJ2-1; 10 nucleotides match TRBD2. The receptor was derived from a middle-aged woman in good health. Some clones in this sample may be carry-over from other donors' samples. The CDR3 bases are TGTGCCAGCAGTGCCCTAGCGGGAGTCGCCAATGAGCAGTTCTTC. This translates into CASSALAGVANEQFF.